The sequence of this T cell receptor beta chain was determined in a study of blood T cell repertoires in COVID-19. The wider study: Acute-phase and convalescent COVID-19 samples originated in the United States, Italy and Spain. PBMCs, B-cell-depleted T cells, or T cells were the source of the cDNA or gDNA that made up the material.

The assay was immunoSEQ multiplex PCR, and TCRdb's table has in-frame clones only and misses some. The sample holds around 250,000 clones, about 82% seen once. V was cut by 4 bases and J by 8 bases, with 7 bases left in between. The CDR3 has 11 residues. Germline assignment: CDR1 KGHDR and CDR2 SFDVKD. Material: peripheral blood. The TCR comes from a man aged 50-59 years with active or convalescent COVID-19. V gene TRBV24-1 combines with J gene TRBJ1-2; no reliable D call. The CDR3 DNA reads TGTGCCACCAGTGACTGGGAGGGCTACACCTTC. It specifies CATSDWEGYTF.